The 15 T cell receptor beta chains in this list originate from one sample, sequenced in a study of cytomegalovirus exposure and HLA in healthy donors. Primers included in the PCR were 60 Vbeta and 13 Jbeta primers. Data came from immunoSEQ multiplex PCR; TCRdb stores just in-frame clones and leaves some out. The sample has some 46,000 clones, and its top ten clones hold 8.1%. Sample: PBMCs. These TCRs come from a male donor in good health and CMV-seronegative.

The chain joins TRBV18 to TRBJ2-3; weak D call: TRBD2 (6 bases). V lost 4 bases to trimming and J lost 0 bases, with 11 bases between them. CDR1 is KGHSH, CDR2 LQKENI, per germline. The CDR3 covers 15 residues. The DNA for the CDR3 is TGTGCCAGCTCACTTGGGACTTCCAGCACAGATACGCAGTATTTT. Protein product: CASSLGTSSTDTQYF.

The J gene is TRBJ2-3, the V gene TRBV19; 8 positions agree with TRBD1. Germline V lookup: CDR1 LNHDA, CDR2 SQIVND (reference sequence). The CDR3 spans 14 residues. V gave up 5 bases and J gave up 4 bases; unmatched junction bases: 5. CDR3 protein: CASSGSGGPDTQYF. CDR3 DNA sequence: TGTGCCAGTAGTGGATCAGGGGGCCCAGATACGCAGTATTTT.

This chain connects TRBV18 to TRBJ2-1; tentative D call: TRBD2 (5 bases). Trimming pared 2 bases from V and 8 bases from J, leaving 10 bases between. CDR1 is KGHSH, CDR2 LQKENI, per germline. The length of the CDR3 is 13 residues. The CDR3 nucleotides are TGTGCCAGCTCACCAAGAAGGCGGGATGAGCAGTTCTTC. Translated, it gives CASSPRRRDEQFF.

The V gene is TRBV28, the J gene TRBJ2-1; weak D call: TRBD2 (5 bases). CDR3 size: 16 residues. V lost 2 bases, J lost 0 bases, and 11 bases lay in between. Looked up from germline, CDR1 is MDHEN and CDR2 is SYDVKM. The CDR3, as DNA: TGTGCCAGCAGTTTAGGGCTAGCCCGCTCCTACAATGAGCAGTTCTTC. It codes for CASSLGLARSYNEQFF. Full variable domain (outside the CDR3, taken from reference TRBV28 and TRBJ2-1): DVKVTQSSRYLVKRTGEKVFLECVQDMDHENMFWYRQDPGLGLRLIYFSYDVKMKEKGDIPEGYSVSREKKERFSLILESASTNQTSMYLCASSLGLARSYNEQFFGPGTRLTVL.

This CDR3 is CASRGEPSEHEQYF. Here the CDR3 DNA reads TGTGCCAGCAGGGGCGAACCGTCGGAACACGAGCAGTACTTC. The chain couples TRBV7-3 to TRBJ2-7; D gene uncertain. Germline V gene data show CDR1 as SGHTA and CDR2 as FQGTGA. Trimming pared 6 bases from V and 5 bases from J, leaving 17 bases between. The CDR3 length is 14 residues.

J is TRBJ2-1 and V is TRBV5-1; no clear D. The CDR3 extends over 15 amino acids. V was cut by 0 bases and J by 0 bases, with 7 bases left in between. The germline V gene encodes CDR1 SGHRS and CDR2 YFSETQ. The chain's CDR3 is CASSLDLSSYNEQFF. The CDR3 bases are TGCGCCAGCAGCTTGGATCTGAGCTCCTACAATGAGCAGTTCTTC.

This sequence joins TRBV6-1 and TRBJ1-3; D ambiguous. The germline V gene has CDR1 MNHNS and CDR2 SASEGT. The CDR3 length is 15 residues. V lost 7 bases and J 2 bases, leaving 15 bases between the germline ends. In nucleotides, the CDR3 is TGTGCCAGCACCCTAGGAGTACGGGCTGGAAACACCATATATTTT. Translating it yields CASTLGVRAGNTIYF.

The chain has TRBV5-4 and TRBJ2-3, with D tentatively TRBD2 (6 bases). Trimming took 6 bases from V and 11 from J, leaving 13 bases between them. The CDR3 runs 11 residues. Germline loops: CDR1 SGHNT, CDR2 YYREEE (reference sequence). Here the CDR3 reads CASNWGEKQYF. The CDR3 DNA reads TGTGCCAGCAATTGGGGGGAGAAGCAGTATTTT.

The chain links TRBV5-4 to TRBJ1-4; 7 bases fit TRBD1. Germline loops: CDR1 SGHNT, CDR2 YYREEE (reference sequence). Trimming removed 4 bases from V and 5 bases from J; junction bases left unmatched: 5. The CDR3 length is 14 residues. CDR3 DNA: TGTGCCAGCAGCCAAGGGGGCGGAAATGAAAAACTGTTTTTT. Encoded protein: CASSQGGGNEKLFF. Complete variable domain (other parts from reference TRBV5-4 and TRBJ1-4): ETGVTQSPTHLIKTRGQQVTLRCSSQSGHNTVSWYQQALGQGPQFIFQYYREEENGRGNFPPRFSGLQFPNYSSELNVNALELDDSALYLCASSQGGGNEKLFFGSGTQLSVL.

This rearrangement joins TRBV7-8 to TRBJ2-7; no firm D call. The length of the CDR3 is 12 residues. The V gene lost 5 bases and the J gene lost 4 bases, with 9 bases spanning the gap. Per the germline V gene, CDR1 is SGHVS and CDR2 is FQNEAQ. CDR3 residues: CASSQARYEQYF. The CDR3 nucleotides read TGTGCCAGCAGCCAAGCGAGGTACGAGCAGTACTTC.

The chain couples TRBV11-2 to TRBJ2-3, with TRBD2 as a possible D gene (7 bases). Trimming shortened V by 2 bases and J by 4 bases, and 19 bases separated the two germline ends. CDR3 size: 17 residues. Germline assignment: CDR1 SGHAT and CDR2 FQNNGV. CDR3 nucleotides: TGTGCCAGCAGCTTAAGGGGGGGCTCTGGAGGAGCAGATACGCAGTATTTT. This codes for CASSLRGGSGGADTQYF. Variable domain in full (rest from reference TRBV11-2 and TRBJ2-3): EAGVAQSPRYKIIEKRQSVAFWCNPISGHATLYWYQQILGQGPKLLIQFQNNGVVDDSQLPKDRFSAERLKGVDSTLKIQPAKLEDSAVYLCASSLRGGSGGADTQYFGPGTRLTVL.

The CDR3 is CAWTSGRDTGELFF. In DNA, the CDR3 is TGTGCCTGGACTAGCGGGAGGGACACCGGGGAGCTGTTTTTT. The V gene is TRBV30, the J gene TRBJ2-2, with 12 bases that match TRBD2. The CDR3 has 14 amino acids. Trimming cost V 4 bases and J 3 bases; bases outside gene matches: 0. CDR1 and CDR2 (germline): GTSNPN, SVGIG (reference sequence).

The gene calls are TRBV7-8 and TRBJ2-1; tentatively, D is TRBD2 (5 bases). The CDR3 consists of 15 residues. Trimming removed 5 bases at V and 0 bases at J, with 11 bases between. CDR1 SGHVS and CDR2 FQNEAQ come from the germline V gene. The chain's CDR3 is CASSTPSLSYNEQFF. Here the CDR3 DNA reads TGTGCCAGCAGCACCCCTAGCCTCTCCTACAATGAGCAGTTCTTC.

The J gene is TRBJ1-6, the V gene TRBV4-1; perhaps TRBD1 as D (6 bases). This CDR3 has 15 residues. With 0 bases removed from V and 7 bases from J, the gap between germline ends came to 10 bases. Germline V lookup: CDR1 MGHRA, CDR2 YSYEKL. The chain's CDR3 is CASSQEGARNSPLHF. The CDR3 DNA follows: TGCGCCAGCAGCCAAGAGGGGGCCCGGAATTCACCCCTCCACTTT.

The V and J genes are TRBV6-6 and TRBJ1-1; 9 nucleotides agree with TRBD1. J was trimmed by 1 base and V by 5 bases; bases with no gene match: 5. Germline values: CDR1 MNHNY, CDR2 SVGAGI (reference sequence). This CDR3 has 15 residues. CDR3 protein: CASSGQGRRNTEAFF. CDR3 DNA sequence: TGTGCCAGCAGTGGACAGGGGAGGAGGAACACTGAAGCTTTCTTT.